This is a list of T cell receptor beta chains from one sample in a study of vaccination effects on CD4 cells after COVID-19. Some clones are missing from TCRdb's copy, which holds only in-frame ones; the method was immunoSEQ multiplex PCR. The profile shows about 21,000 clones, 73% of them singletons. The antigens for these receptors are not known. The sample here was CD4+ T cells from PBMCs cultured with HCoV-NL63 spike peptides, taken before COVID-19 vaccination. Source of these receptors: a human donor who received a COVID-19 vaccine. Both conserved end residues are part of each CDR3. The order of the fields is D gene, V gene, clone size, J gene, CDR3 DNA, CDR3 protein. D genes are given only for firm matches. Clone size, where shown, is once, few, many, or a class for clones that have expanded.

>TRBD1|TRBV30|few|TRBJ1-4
TGTGCCTGGAGTTCCGGGGACAGTAGATTTGAAAAACTGTTTTTT
CAWSSGDSRFEKLFF
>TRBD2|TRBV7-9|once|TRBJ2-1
TGTGCCAGCAGCTTAGGGGTCGGGGGGGGTGTCAATGAGCAGTTCTTC
CASSLGVGGGVNEQFF
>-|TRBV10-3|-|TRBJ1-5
TGTGCCATCAGCCCGGGGATTAGCAATCAGCCCCAGCATTTT
CAISPGISNQPQHF
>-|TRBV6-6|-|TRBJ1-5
TGTGCCAGCAGTAACAGCAATAGCAATCAGCCCCAGCATTTT
CASSNSNSNQPQHF
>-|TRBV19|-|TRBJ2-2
TGTGCCAGTAGTATACCCCAGGGGAGCAACACCGGGGAGCTGTTTTTT
CASSIPQGSNTGELFF
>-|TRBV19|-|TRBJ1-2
TGTGCCAGTAGTCCACGAAAGGCTGGGTATGGCTACACCTTC
CASSPRKAGYGYTF
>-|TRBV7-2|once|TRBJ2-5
TGTGCCAGCAGCTTAAATTCAGGGCAAGAGACCCAGTACTTC
CASSLNSGQETQYF
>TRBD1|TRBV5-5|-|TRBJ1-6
TGTGCCAGCAGCCCCCCGGGACAGATCAATTCACCCCTCCACTTT
CASSPPGQINSPLHF
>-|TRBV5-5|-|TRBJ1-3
TGTGCCAGCAGCTTGGGAAGGGGAAACACCATATATTTT
CASSLGRGNTIYF
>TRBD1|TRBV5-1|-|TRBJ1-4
TGCGCCAGCAGCCCAGGACAGGGTTATTCAACTAATGAAAAACTGTTTTTT
CASSPGQGYSTNEKLFF
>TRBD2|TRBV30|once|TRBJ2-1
TGTGCCTGGAGGAGGACGAAGCGGGAGGGATACAATGAGCAGTTCTTC
CAWRRTKREGYNEQFF
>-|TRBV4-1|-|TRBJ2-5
TGCGCCAGCAGCCAAGCGGTCCAAGAGACCCAGTACTTC
CASSQAVQETQYF
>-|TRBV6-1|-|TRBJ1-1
TGTGCCAGCAGTGCTACCGACGGCAGGGGAGGGACTGAAGCTTTCTTT
CASSATDGRGGTEAFF
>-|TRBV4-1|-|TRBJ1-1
TGCGCCAGCAGCCAGAGAAGGTGGGGAGGGAACACTGAAGCTTTCTTT
CASSQRRWGGNTEAFF
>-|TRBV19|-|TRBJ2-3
TGTGCCAGTAGTAGGAGGACAGATACGCAGTATTTT
CASSRRTDTQYF
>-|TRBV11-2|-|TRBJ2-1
TGTGCCAGCAGCTTAATACGACACGAGCAGTTCTTC
CASSLIRHEQFF
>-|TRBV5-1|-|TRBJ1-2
TGCGCCAGCAGCTTGGAAGGTCCAGCCTATGGCTACACCTTC
CASSLEGPAYGYTF
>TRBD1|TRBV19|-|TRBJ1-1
TGTGCCAGTAGTATCCTTCAACAGGGGGCAAAAGCTGAAGCTTTCTTT
CASSILQQGAKAEAFF
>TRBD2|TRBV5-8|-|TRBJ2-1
TGTGCCAGCAGCTTGGTACTAGCGGGCGATGAGCAGTTCTTC
CASSLVLAGDEQFF
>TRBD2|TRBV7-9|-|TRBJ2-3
TGTGCCAGCAGCACCCGGGGGGAGACCACAGATACGCAGTATTTT
CASSTRGETTDTQYF
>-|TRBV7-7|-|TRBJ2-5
TGTGCTAGCAGCTTATATGAGGGACTAGAGACCCAGTACTTC
CASSLYEGLETQYF
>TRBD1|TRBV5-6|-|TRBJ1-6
TGTGCCAGCAGCTTGGAGGGCAGGGGGAATTCACCCCTCCACTTT
CASSLEGRGNSPLHF
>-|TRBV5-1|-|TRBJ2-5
TGCGCCAGCAGCTTGGGGCAGGGGGGAGAGACCCAGTACTTC
CASSLGQGGETQYF
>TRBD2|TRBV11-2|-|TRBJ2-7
TGTGCCAGCAGCTTAGACGGGGCTAGCGGGACCTACGAGCAGTACTTC
CASSLDGASGTYEQYF
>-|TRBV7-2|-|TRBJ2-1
TGTGCCAGCAGACCAGGGAGCTCCTACAATGAGCAGTTCTTC
CASRPGSSYNEQFF
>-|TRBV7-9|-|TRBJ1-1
TGTGCCAGCAGCTTTGGGGGGGCAGGCACTGAAGCTTTCTTT
CASSFGGAGTEAFF
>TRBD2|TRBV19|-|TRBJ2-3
TGTGCCAGTAAAACGACTAGCGGTACCCTGGGAGATACGCAGTATTTT
CASKTTSGTLGDTQYF
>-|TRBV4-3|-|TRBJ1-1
TGCGCCAGCAGCCAAACACCGGCAGGAGGGACTGAAGCTTTCTTT
CASSQTPAGGTEAFF
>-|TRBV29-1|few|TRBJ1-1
TGCAGCGTTGGTGGACGGATGAACACTGAAGCTTTCTTT
CSVGGRMNTEAFF
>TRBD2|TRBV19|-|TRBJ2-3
TGTGCCAGTAGTCCTGCCGGGACTAGAACAGATACGCAGTATTTT
CASSPAGTRTDTQYF
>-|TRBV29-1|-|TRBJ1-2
TGCAGCGTTGAAGATGTACAGGGCTATGGCTACACCTTC
CSVEDVQGYGYTF
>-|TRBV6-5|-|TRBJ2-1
TGTGCCAGCAGTAGAAACGGCCATGAGCAGTTCTTC
CASSRNGHEQFF
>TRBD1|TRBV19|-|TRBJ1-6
TGTGCCAGTAGAGGGACAGTCGGTAATTCACCCCTCCACTTT
CASRGTVGNSPLHF
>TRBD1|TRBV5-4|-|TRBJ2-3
TGTGCCAGCAGCTGGACAGGAAACACAGATACGCAGTATTTT
CASSWTGNTDTQYF
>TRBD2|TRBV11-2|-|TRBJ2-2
TGTGCCAGCAGCTGGGTAGCGGGGACCACCGGGGAGCTGTTTTTT
CASSWVAGTTGELFF
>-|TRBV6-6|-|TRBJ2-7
TGTGCCAGCAGTGGGACTGGCTACGAGCAGTACTTC
CASSGTGYEQYF
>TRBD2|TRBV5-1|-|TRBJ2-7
TGCGCCAGCAGCTTTGCGGGAGTCCGGGAGCAGTACTTC
CASSFAGVREQYF
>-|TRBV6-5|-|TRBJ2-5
TGTGCCAGCATCAGGGGACTCCAAGAGACCCAGTACTTC
CASIRGLQETQYF
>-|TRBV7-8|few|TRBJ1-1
TGTGCCAGCAGCCCAAAGACTGAAGCTTTCTTT
CASSPKTEAFF
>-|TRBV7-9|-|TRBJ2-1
TGTGCCAGCAGCTTATTTTCCCGGGTTTCCTACAATGAGCAGTTCTTC
CASSLFSRVSYNEQFF